This T cell receptor beta chain was captured by sequencing in a study of cytomegalovirus exposure and HLA in healthy donors. Whole-study context: Counted in an early data release were about 86 million unique TCRs from HLA-typed donors. General observations from the study: A likely sequencing artifact accounted for one observed cluster of highly shared sequence variants. A previous analysis found most TCR beta V segments productive roughly 90% or roughly 30% of the time.

The primer mix had 60 Vbeta and 13 Jbeta primers. Profiled with immunoSEQ multiplex PCR; TCRdb holds only in-frame clones, not every one. The repertoire holds over 45,000 clones, with 75% to 85% as singletons. This CDR3 spans 14 amino acids. Germline CDR1 and CDR2: SEHNR and FQNEAQ (reference sequence). Trimming pared 5 bases from V and 2 bases from J, leaving 12 bases between. A single count supports this clone. Its antigen remains unknown. Source material: PBMCs. The receptor was isolated from a man aged 25 to 40 in good health and CMV-seronegative. The rearrangement uses TRBV7-9 and TRBJ2-5; D possibly corresponds to TRBD2 (6 bases). The CDR3 spells CASSGLGGQETQYF. The CDR3 coding sequence is TGTGCCAGCAGCGGGCTGGGGGGACAAGAGACCCAGTACTTC.